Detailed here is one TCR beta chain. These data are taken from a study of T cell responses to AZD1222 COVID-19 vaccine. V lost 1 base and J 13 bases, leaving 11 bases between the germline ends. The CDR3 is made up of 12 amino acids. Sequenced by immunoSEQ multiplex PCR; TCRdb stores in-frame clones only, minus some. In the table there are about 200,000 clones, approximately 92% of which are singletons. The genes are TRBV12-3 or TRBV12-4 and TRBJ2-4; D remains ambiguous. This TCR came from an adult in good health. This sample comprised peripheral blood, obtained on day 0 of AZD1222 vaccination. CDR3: CASSLGQDSQYF. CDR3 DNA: TGTGCCAGCAGTTTAGGGCAGGATAGCCAGTACTTC.